Listed below are T cell receptor beta chains from one sample, sequenced in a study of OX40 agonist ivuxolimab in advanced cancers. The method was immunoSEQ multiplex PCR; TCRdb's version includes in-frame clones alone and lacks a portion of them. The sample includes more than 15,000 clones, about 90% seen only once; the top ten take around 25%. The material sequenced was CD4+ or CD8+ T cells sorted from blood, taken in a trial of the OX40 agonist ivuxolimab. Receptor source: an adult with an advanced solid tumor such as melanoma, head and neck, liver or kidney cancer. The CDR3 runs from the conserved cysteine through the conserved F or W. The order of the fields is clone size, J gene, V gene, D gene, CDR3 protein, CDR3 DNA. A D gene is named only where the DNA matches it firmly. Only part of the rows carry a size: once, few, many, or a class if the clone is expanded.

>.|TRBJ1-1|TRBV27|.
CASSLGVYTEAFF
TGTGCCAGCAGTTTAGGCGTCTACACTGAAGCTTTCTTT
>.|TRBJ2-5|TRBV6-5|TRBD2
CASSPLAGGETQYF
TGTGCCAGCAGTCCACTAGCGGGGGGAGAGACCCAGTACTTC
>.|TRBJ2-1|TRBV4-1|.
CASSHADRYNEQFF
TGCGCCAGCAGCCACGCGGACAGATACAATGAGCAGTTCTTC
>.|TRBJ1-2|TRBV6-1|TRBD1
CASSEDRVDYGYTF
TGTGCCAGCAGTGAGGACAGGGTGGACTATGGCTACACCTTC
>.|TRBJ2-7|TRBV4-1|.
CASAAPYEQYF
TGCGCCAGCGCCGCCCCCTACGAGCAGTACTTC
>.|TRBJ1-4|TRBV29-1|TRBD1
CSVAGGRDEKLFF
TGCAGCGTGGCAGGGGGCCGGGATGAAAAACTGTTTTTT
>.|TRBJ1-6|TRBV25-1|.
CASSERSGNSPLHF
TGTGCCAGCAGTGAACGATCGGGGAATTCACCCCTCCACTTT
>once|TRBJ2-7|TRBV9|TRBD1
CASSATPGTGDSYEQYF
TGTGCCAGCAGCGCAACTCCCGGGACAGGGGACTCCTACGAGCAGTACTTC
>.|TRBJ1-2|TRBV4-1|.
CASSQDSGTNYGYTF
TGCGCCAGCAGCCAAGATTCAGGGACTAACTATGGCTACACCTTC
>.|TRBJ1-1|TRBV7-9|.
CASSLASTEAFF
TGTGCCAGCAGCTTGGCCAGCACTGAAGCTTTCTTT
>.|TRBJ1-1|TRBV2|.
CASSETLSVNTEAFF
TGTGCCAGCAGTGAAACCCTTTCAGTGAACACTGAAGCTTTCTTT
>.|TRBJ1-5|TRBV21-1|.
CASSKILRDREANQPQHF
TGTGCCAGCAGCAAAATCCTCCGGGACAGGGAAGCGAATCAGCCCCAGCATTTT
>.|TRBJ1-2|TRBV14|TRBD1
CASSLGGTGYNYGYTF
TGTGCCAGCAGCCTAGGGGGGACAGGCTATAACTATGGCTACACCTTC
>.|TRBJ1-5|TRBV10-3|.
CAISELVIYSNQPQHF
TGTGCCATCAGTGAGTTGGTAATCTATAGCAATCAGCCCCAGCATTTT
>.|TRBJ2-5|TRBV11-3|TRBD2
CASSLGGGGAPETQYF
TGTGCCAGCAGCTTAGGGGGCGGGGGGGCCCCGGAGACCCAGTACTTC
>.|TRBJ2-7|TRBV12-2|.
CASRLVPGGGLGYEQYF
TGTGCAAGTCGCCTCGTGCCGGGGGGGGGCCTTGGCTACGAGCAGTACTTC